Reported below is one T cell receptor (beta chain). Its specificity is not known. After autologous stem cell transplantation all patients relapsed, and prior brentuximab vedotin exposure differed between cohorts. These data come from a study of PD-1 blockade in classical Hodgkin lymphoma. Study findings and constraints: CD8+ TCR diversity did not rise significantly by C4D1, unlike CD4+.

The protocol was immunoSEQ multiplex PCR, while the TCRdb copy is restricted to in-frame clones and leaves out a portion. The profile shows 20,000 to 25,000 clones, roughly two thirds of them singletons. The germline gives CDR1 MNHNS, CDR2 SASEGT. This CDR3 is built from 17 residues. Trimming took off 0 bases at V and 4 bases at J, with 13 bases between the two ends. The TCR comes from a human donor with classical Hodgkin lymphoma. Material: peripheral blood mononuclear cells (PBMCs), obtained at baseline. The rearrangement joins TRBV6-1 to TRBJ1-6; possible D gene TRBD1, 5 bases. The CDR3: CASSEAAGLLYNSPLHF. In DNA form, the CDR3 reads TGTGCCAGCAGTGAAGCGGCAGGGTTACTTTATAATTCACCCCTCCACTTT.